The rows below give T cell receptor beta chains drawn from one sample of a study of control samples from healthy donors and cancer patients. Only in-frame clones appear in the TCRdb table, and some are missing; sequencing was by immunoSEQ multiplex PCR. The sample lists about 120,000 clones; roughly 89% were seen once. The sample taken for sequencing was blood. These receptors came from a man aged 18 to 35 in good health. Each CDR3 is given without its conserved first and last residue.

TRBJ2-3	TRBV7-2	ASSLLASREDTQY
TRBJ2-3	TRBV6-2/TRBV6-3	ASSYEITDTQY
TRBJ2-1	TRBV7-9	ASSQTDEQF
TRBJ2-5	TRBV3-1/TRBV3-2	ASGRSGEVETQY
TRBJ2-1	TRBV11-3	ASSFGGAHNEQF
TRBJ2-6	TRBV10-3	ATTQQVSGANVLT
TRBJ1-1	TRBV5-1	ASSPQGATEAF
TRBJ1-1	TRBV19	ASSMGKGRQGKAF
TRBJ2-1	TRBV19	ASTGTSGGFNEQF
TRBJ2-7	TRBV7-4	ASSSKTSGGTYEQY
TRBJ2-4	TRBV5-1	ASSLGQLELAKNIQY
TRBJ2-3	TRBV28	ASSSLTGGAGGTDTQY
TRBJ1-5	TRBV2	ATSSRYFQPQH
TRBJ1-5	TRBV9	ASSVGGGNQPQH
TRBJ2-7	TRBV28	ASSQIRDLGYEQY
TRBJ1-1	TRBV30	AWSKVETTEAF
TRBJ2-7	TRBV10-3	AIRRGDSYEQY
TRBJ2-3	TRBV5-1	ASSLGGSLVTDTQY
TRBJ1-4	TRBV7-9	ASSLVGGGEKLF
TRBJ1-1	TRBV29-1	SVASGVSWNTEAF
TRBJ1-1	TRBV27	ASSLYIGGPNTEAF
TRBJ2-5	TRBV11-3	ASSPGQGGETQY
TRBJ2-1	TRBV6-5	ASSYSIGLNEQF
TRBJ1-1	TRBV7-9	ASSPGYTEAF
TRBJ1-2	TRBV2	ASSAGDWDGYT
TRBJ1-5	TRBV19	ASKLSWETRGNQPQH
TRBJ1-4	TRBV12-3/TRBV12-4	ASRIGDRLF
TRBJ2-3	TRBV6-5	AGVAGGTDTQY
TRBJ1-3	TRBV23-1	ASIFAPTERQAPYSGNTIY
TRBJ2-5	TRBV2	ASSEELAGGWETQY
TRBJ1-1	TRBV9	ASSVVGREAF
TRBJ2-1	TRBV7-9	ASSPHVGFGNEQF
TRBJ2-3	TRBV9	ASSEGLTSTDTQY
TRBJ2-7	TRBV11-2	ASSLDRGEQY
TRBJ1-1	TRBV19	ASSWGARTEAF
TRBJ2-1	TRBV27	ASSSTPRQGNEQF
TRBJ2-2	TRBV3-1/TRBV3-2	ASSPRVGVPGELF
TRBJ1-2	TRBV7-9	ASRNSGGASYGYT
TRBJ2-2	TRBV3-1/TRBV3-2	ASSQGRDGELF
TRBJ2-3	TRBV3-1/TRBV3-2	ASSQAGLAGGREGDTQY
TRBJ1-2	TRBV27	ASSLGASGGYGYT
TRBJ1-5	TRBV2	ASSRRSGSNQPQH
TRBJ1-1	TRBV5-5	ASSLIPGTEAF
TRBJ1-3	TRBV30	AWSKWGGNTIY
TRBJ1-1	TRBV6-6	ASSFSPREGAGKAF
TRBJ1-5	TRBV10-3	AISESGRFEVPQH
TRBJ1-1	TRBV5-4	ASSLGTGGAF
TRBJ1-2	TRBV12-3/TRBV12-4	ASSFGQGEGYT
TRBJ2-1	TRBV19	ASSIGQKSEQF
TRBJ2-4	TRBV2	ASSDWGVTKNIQY
TRBJ2-4	TRBV27	ASSPVGGEVNIQY
TRBJ2-2	TRBV2	ASSVASGELF
TRBJ2-2	TRBV5-6	ASSLQNTGELF